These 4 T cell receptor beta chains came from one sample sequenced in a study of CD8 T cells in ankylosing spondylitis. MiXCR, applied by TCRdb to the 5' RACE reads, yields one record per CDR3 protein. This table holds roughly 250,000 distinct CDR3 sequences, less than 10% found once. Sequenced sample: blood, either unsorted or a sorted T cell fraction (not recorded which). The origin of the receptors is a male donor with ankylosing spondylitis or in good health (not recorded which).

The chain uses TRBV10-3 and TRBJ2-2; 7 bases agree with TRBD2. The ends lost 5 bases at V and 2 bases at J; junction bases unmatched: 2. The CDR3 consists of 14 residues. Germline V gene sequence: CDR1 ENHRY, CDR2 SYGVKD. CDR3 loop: CAISLAANTGELFF. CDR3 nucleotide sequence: TGTGCCATCAGTCTAGCGGCAAACACCGGGGAGCTGTTTTTT.

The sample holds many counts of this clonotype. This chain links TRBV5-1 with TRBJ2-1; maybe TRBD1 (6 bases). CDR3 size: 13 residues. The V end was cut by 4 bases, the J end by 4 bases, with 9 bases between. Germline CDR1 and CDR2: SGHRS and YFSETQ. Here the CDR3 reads CASSPQGYNEQFF. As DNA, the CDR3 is TGCGCCAGCAGCCCGCAGGGGTACAATGAGCAGTTCTTC.

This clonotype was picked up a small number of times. CDR3 sequence (DNA): TGTGCCAGCAGCTTAGTTAATTCACCCCTCCACTTT. As protein: CASSLVNSPLHF. This chain connects TRBV7-9 to TRBJ1-6, with D unresolved. In germline, CDR1 is SEHNR, CDR2 FQNEAQ (reference sequence). The V end was cut by 1 base, the J end by 6 bases, with 1 base between. CDR3 length equals 12 residues.

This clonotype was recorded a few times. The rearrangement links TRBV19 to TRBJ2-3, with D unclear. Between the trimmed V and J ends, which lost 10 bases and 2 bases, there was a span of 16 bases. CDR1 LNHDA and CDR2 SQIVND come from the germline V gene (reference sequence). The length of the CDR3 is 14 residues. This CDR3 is CATKGDKLTDTQYF. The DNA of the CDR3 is TGTGCCACCAAGGGTGACAAACTCACAGATACGCAGTATTTT. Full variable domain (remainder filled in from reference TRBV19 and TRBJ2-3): DGGITQSPKYLFRKEGQNVTLSCEQNLNHDAMYWYRQDPGQGLRLIYYSQIVNDFQKGDIAEGYSVSREKKESFPLTVTSAQKNPTAFYLCATKGDKLTDTQYFGPGTRLTVL.